The 30 T cell receptor beta chains reported below all come from one sample, sequenced in a study of blood T cell repertoires in COVID-19. The method was immunoSEQ multiplex PCR; TCRdb's version includes in-frame clones alone and lacks a portion of them. This table has about 200,000 clones, about 89% appearing once. Material: PBMCs or T cells enriched from blood (not recorded which). The receptors shown here come from a woman aged 18-30 years who had recovered from COVID-19.

The chain carries TRBV28 and TRBJ1-2; D gene uncertain. The CDR3 is 13 amino acids. Trimming removed 6 bases at V and 4 bases at J, with 12 bases between. In germline, CDR1 is MDHEN, CDR2 SYDVKM. The CDR3 here is CASRQQWFYGYTF. CDR3 coding DNA: TGTGCCAGCAGACAACAGTGGTTCTATGGCTACACCTTC.

For this clone: The identical CDR3 is also encoded by other nucleotide sequences in the sample. The J gene is TRBJ2-7, the V gene TRBV5-4; tentative D call: TRBD1 (6 bases). V lost 2 bases and J 1 base, leaving 10 bases between the germline ends. Germline V gene lookup returns CDR1 SGHNT and CDR2 YYREEE (reference sequence). This CDR3 contains 14 residues. This CDR3 is CASSFGQGSYEQYF. The CDR3, as DNA: TGTGCCAGCAGCTTTGGGCAGGGGTCCTACGAGCAGTACTTC.

This clone was seen just once. This sequence joins TRBV30 and TRBJ1-1, with D hard to call. The CDR3 is 14 residues long. Germline CDR1 and CDR2: GTSNPN and SVGIG (reference sequence). The V gene lost 0 bases and the J gene lost 6 bases, with 14 bases spanning the gap. The CDR3 protein is CAWSVGRPNAEAFF. The CDR3 bases are TGTGCCTGGAGTGTTGGCAGGCCTAACGCTGAAGCTTTCTTT.

The chain employs TRBV5-4 and TRBJ2-7; D is unresolved. V lost 6 bases, J lost 5 bases, and 9 bases lay in between. The germline V gene encodes CDR1 SGHNT and CDR2 YYREEE (reference sequence). The CDR3 consists of 11 residues. CDR3 DNA sequence: TGTGCCAGCACGAATGGCCACGAGCAGTACTTC. Protein: CASTNGHEQYF.

Comments on this clone: The sample holds other DNA sequences that translate to the same CDR3. This chain uses TRBV28 with TRBJ1-2, with unresolved D. The CDR3 has 12 amino acids. Germline lookup yields CDR1 MDHEN and CDR2 SYDVKM. V lost 6 bases and J lost 3, with 8 bases in between. The CDR3 protein is CASRSTDYGYTF. DNA of the CDR3: TGTGCCAGCAGATCAACAGACTATGGCTACACCTTC.

V gene TRBV9 combines with J gene TRBJ2-3, with a tentative D call TRBD2 (6 bases). Germline CDR1 reads SGDLS; CDR2 reads YYNGEE. This CDR3 has 15 residues. Trimming cost V 0 bases and J 3 bases, with 11 bases left between them. CDR3 loop: CASSVVGGLTDTQYF. The DNA of the CDR3 is TGTGCCAGCAGCGTAGTCGGGGGTCTTACAGATACGCAGTATTTT.

CDR3 sequence: CSAGRAGETQYF. The CDR3, as DNA: TGCAGCGCCGGAAGGGCGGGTGAGACCCAGTACTTC. The rearrangement links TRBV29-1 to TRBJ2-5; D is perhaps TRBD2 (5 bases). CDR1 is SQVTM and CDR2 is ANQGSEA in the germline V gene. The CDR3 is 12 residues long. V was clipped by 7 bases and J by 5 bases, with 14 bases between them.

The chain combines TRBV19 with TRBJ2-7, with 8 nucleotides matching TRBD1. CDR3 length equals 14 residues. With V trimmed by 6 bases and J by 3 bases, 7 bases remained unmatched. Germline loops: CDR1 LNHDA, CDR2 SQIVND (reference sequence). The CDR3 DNA is TGTGCCAGTAGCACGGGACAGGTGAGCTACGAGCAGTACTTC. The encoded protein is CASSTGQVSYEQYF.

The V gene is TRBV7-3, the J gene TRBJ2-6; 7 nucleotides align to TRBD1. V lost 2 bases and J lost 0; bases outside the gene matches: 10. CDR1 and CDR2 (germline): SGHTA, FQGTGA. This CDR3 spans 19 amino acids. The CDR3 nucleotides read TGTGCCAGCAGCTTAGGGCCGGGACAGATCATCTCTGGGGCCAACGTCCTGACTTTC. Its translation is CASSLGPGQIISGANVLTF.

This rearrangement joins TRBV10-2 to TRBJ2-5; 10 nucleotides line up with TRBD2. The CDR3 is 19 residues long. The trim removed 0 bases at V and 3 bases at J, leaving 13 bases unmatched. Germline V gives CDR1 WSHSY, CDR2 SAAADI. Here the CDR3 reads CASSESTRLAGLPKETQYF. CDR3 sequence (DNA): TGCGCCAGCAGTGAGTCGACTCGACTAGCGGGTCTCCCCAAAGAGACCCAGTACTTC.

The rearrangement links TRBV27 to TRBJ1-2, with 7 bases fitting TRBD1. V lost 5 bases and J lost 4; bases outside the gene matches: 10. The germline CDR1 and CDR2 sequences are MNHEY and SMNVEV (reference sequence). This CDR3 contains 15 residues. The CDR3 coding sequence is TGTGCCAGCAGTCTCAGGACAGGCAACATCTATGGCTACACCTTC. Encoded protein: CASSLRTGNIYGYTF.

The chain carries TRBV30 and TRBJ1-2; D is possibly TRBD1 (6 bases). This CDR3 region has 11 residues. The germline V gene encodes CDR1 GTSNPN and CDR2 SVGIG (reference sequence). V lost 4 bases and J lost 8, with 11 bases in between. The CDR3 loop is CAWTGTRGYTF. DNA for the CDR3: TGTGCCTGGACCGGGACACGAGGCTACACCTTC.

The chain recombines TRBV4-1 with TRBJ2-2; 7 bases fit TRBD2. V shed 3 bases, J shed 4 bases, and the junction held 2 bases outside the gene matches. The CDR3 loop spans 14 amino acids. In germline, CDR1 is MGHRA, CDR2 YSYEKL. CDR3 nucleotides: TGCGCCAGCAGCCAGGCTAGCGGCACCGGGGAGCTGTTTTTT. Translated: CASSQASGTGELFF.

The chain joins TRBV27 to TRBJ1-1, with TRBD1 matching 9 bases. CDR3 length: 14 residues. The germline gives CDR1 MNHEY, CDR2 SMNVEV (reference sequence). Losses at the gene ends were 5 bases for V and 5 bases for J; bases not matched to a gene: 6. This CDR3 reads CASSQTGGGTEAFF. DNA for the CDR3: TGTGCCAGCAGTCAGACAGGGGGAGGGACTGAAGCTTTCTTT.

The rearrangement uses TRBV28 and TRBJ1-2; TRBD1 aligns across 8 bases. The length of the CDR3 is 15 residues. Germline CDR1 and CDR2: MDHEN and SYDVKM. After removal of 6 bases from V and 4 bases from J, the junction contained 10 bases not matched to a gene. CDR3 nucleotides: TGTGCCAGCAGAAGAACCGGGACAGGAGGCTATGGCTACACCTTC. This gives the protein CASRRTGTGGYGYTF.

The chain joins TRBV7-9 to TRBJ1-4; D unresolved. The CDR3 is made up of 15 amino acids. The V gene's germline CDR1 is SEHNR and CDR2 FQNEAQ (reference sequence). Trimming removed 0 bases from V and 4 bases from J, with 9 bases in between. The CDR3, as DNA: TGTGCCAGCAGCTTAGCAAGTTATAGTAATGAAAAACTGTTTTTT. Translation gives CASSLASYSNEKLFF.

CDR3 in DNA: TGTGCCAGCAGGGAGACCGACGTAACGCCCCAGCATTTT. Amino acids: CASRETDVTPQHF. The chain carries TRBV2 and TRBJ1-5; D gene uncertain. V was shortened by 6 bases and J by 9 bases, with 15 bases between the two germline ends. The germline CDR1 and CDR2 sequences are SNHLY and FYNNEI. CDR3 length: 13 amino acids.

The genes are TRBV7-2 and TRBJ2-3; D remains ambiguous. This CDR3 region has 12 residues. V lost 2 bases to trimming and J lost 5 bases, with 5 bases between them. CDR1 is SGHTA, CDR2 FQGNSA, per germline. The CDR3 DNA reads as TGTGCCAGCAGCTTACTCGTAGATACGCAGTATTTT. This sequence encodes CASSLLVDTQYF.

This clone was recorded once. The rearrangement links TRBV7-9 to TRBJ1-2; possibly TRBD1 for D (6 bases). Germline V CDR1 and CDR2: SEHNR, FQNEAQ (reference sequence). V gave up 4 bases and J gave up 2 bases, with 11 bases separating them. This CDR3 has 14 residues. CDR3 loop: CASSWKTGNYGYTF. The CDR3 nucleotides are TGTGCCAGCAGCTGGAAGACAGGAAACTATGGCTACACCTTC.

The V call is TRBV7-9, the J call TRBJ2-1, with TRBD2 matching over 8 bases. Germline CDR1 and CDR2: SEHNR and FQNEAQ (reference sequence). The CDR3 is 14 residues long. V lost 2 bases, J lost 6 bases, and 3 bases stayed unmatched. CDR3 in amino acids: CASSLIGTSNEQFF. CDR3 DNA: TGTGCCAGCAGCTTAATTGGGACTAGCAATGAGCAGTTCTTC.

DNA of the CDR3: TGTGCCAGCAGTTACGGGTACAGAAAGATGAACACTGAAGCTTTCTTT. Amino acids: CASSYGYRKMNTEAFF. The V call is TRBV6-5, the J call TRBJ1-1; D is undetermined. The CDR3 covers 16 residues. CDR1 is MNHEY and CDR2 is SVGAGI in the germline V gene. The V end was cut by 2 bases, the J end by 0 bases, with 13 bases between.

The chain links TRBV24-1 to TRBJ1-2, with TRBD1 identical over 9 bases. In germline, CDR1 is KGHDR, CDR2 SFDVKD. CDR3 length: 16 residues. After removal of 3 bases from V and 4 bases from J, the junction contained 8 bases not matched to a gene. CDR3 nucleotides: TGTGCCACCAGTGATGCTTTGACAGGGGGGCCCTATGGCTACACCTTC. It specifies CATSDALTGGPYGYTF.

This chain links TRBV19 with TRBJ1-5, with 7 bases matching TRBD1. Germline V CDR1 and CDR2: LNHDA, SQIVND (reference sequence). The CDR3 contains 16 residues. V trimming: 5 bases; J trimming: 0 bases; junction bases outside the gene matches: 7. The CDR3 spells CASSRTDRNSNQPQHF. The CDR3 region has the DNA TGTGCCAGTAGTCGCACGGACAGGAATAGCAATCAGCCCCAGCATTTT.

The V gene is TRBV28, the J gene TRBJ2-3, with a tentative D call TRBD1 (6 bases). The CDR3 sequence is 16 residues long. The V gene's germline CDR1 is MDHEN and CDR2 SYDVKM. Trimming took off 7 bases at V and 0 bases at J, with 17 bases between the two ends. The chain's CDR3 is CASNRAQASSTDTQYF. The CDR3 DNA reads TGTGCCAGCAACAGGGCCCAGGCTTCTAGCACAGATACGCAGTATTTT.

The V call is TRBV6-2 or TRBV6-3, the J call TRBJ1-5, with 8 bases lining up with TRBD1. Germline loops: CDR1 MNHEY, CDR2 SVGEGT. The CDR3 runs 14 residues. Trimming took 2 bases from V and 7 from J; bases not matched to a gene: 4. CDR3 loop: CASSYPTGVQPQHF. The DNA for the CDR3 is TGTGCCAGCAGTTACCCGACAGGGGTCCAGCCCCAGCATTTT.

The chain links TRBV10-3 to TRBJ2-7, with a weak D call TRBD2 (6 bases). The CDR3 covers 14 residues. CDR1 is ENHRY and CDR2 is SYGVKD in the germline V gene. V was clipped by 6 bases and J by 7 bases, with 19 bases between them. As DNA, the CDR3 is TGTGCCATCAGCGTCGGGACTCCCGAAGGAGAGCAGTACTTC. Its protein is CAISVGTPEGEQYF.

This chain links TRBV2 with TRBJ1-5, with TRBD1 as a possible D gene (5 bases). The CDR3 totals 15 residues. Germline CDR1 and CDR2: SNHLY and FYNNEI. V shed 3 bases and J shed 11 bases, with 20 bases lying between them. As DNA, the CDR3 is TGTGCCAGCAGTGACCCGGATCGGGGGGGTCAAACCCAGCATTTT. This gives the protein CASSDPDRGGQTQHF.

The chain couples TRBV3-1 (or the pseudogene TRBV3-2) to TRBJ2-1; 8 positions agree with TRBD2. In germline, CDR1 is LGHDT, CDR2 YNNKEL (reference sequence). This CDR3 has 17 residues. Unmatched junction bases numbered 6, after V lost 0 bases and J lost 2 bases. As DNA, the CDR3 is TGTGCCAGCAGCCAAGATTCGTCGGGGGGGACCTACAATGAGCAGTTCTTC. Its translation is CASSQDSSGGTYNEQFF.

The chain's CDR3 is CASSLKPGGSYNEQFF. CDR3 nucleotides: TGTGCCAGCAGCCTTAAACCAGGGGGATCCTACAATGAGCAGTTCTTC. The chain uses TRBV7-3 and TRBJ2-1; 7 positions match TRBD1. From germline, CDR1 is SGHTA and CDR2 FQGTGA. CDR3 size: 16 residues. Unmatched junction bases numbered 8, after V lost 5 bases and J lost 1 base. Drawing the rest from reference TRBV7-3 and TRBJ2-1, the complete variable domain is GAGVSQTPSNKVTEKGKYVELRCDPISGHTALYWYRQSLGQGPEFLIYFQGTGAADDSGLPNDRFFAVRPEGSVSTLKIQRTERGDSAVYLCASSLKPGGSYNEQFFGPGTRLTVL.

This sequence joins TRBV4-1 and TRBJ2-1, with 8 positions matching TRBD1. The CDR3 is 21 residues long. The V segment lost 3 bases and the J segment 0 bases; nucleotides outside the gene matches: 19. Germline CDR1 and CDR2: MGHRA and YSYEKL. CDR3 residues: CASSHIGMSGGLGGSYNEQFF. CDR3 sequence (DNA): TGCGCCAGCAGCCATATAGGGATGTCAGGGGGCCTCGGGGGCTCCTACAATGAGCAGTTCTTC.